The T cell receptor beta chain described here comes from a study of Ad26.COV2.S vaccination and SARS-CoV-2 variants. General study results and limits: Overall T cell responses may have been underestimated by the analyses of TCR breadth and depth. Reportedly, spike-specific CD8+ and CD4+ T cell responses achieved substantial breadth once vaccination had taken place. Similar non-spike TCR breadth was observed in recipients of vaccine and of placebo. Placebo recipients showed lower spike-specific TCR breadth than vaccinees.

Trimming took off 0 bases at V and 4 bases at J, with 13 bases between the two ends. In germline, CDR1 is SGDLS, CDR2 YYNGEE. The CDR3 runs to 15 residues. Data came from immunoSEQ multiplex PCR; TCRdb stores just in-frame clones and leaves some out. The sample lists some 350,000 clones, roughly nine tenths occurring once. To note about this clone: What it recognizes is unknown.

The sample here was peripheral blood, taken after recovery from COVID-19. This rearrangement joins TRBV9 to TRBJ1-2; D may be TRBD1 (5 bases). The clonotype originates from a human donor who had recovered from COVID-19. The CDR3 region is CASSVGVGEFYGYTF. The CDR3, as DNA: TGTGCCAGCAGCGTAGGGGTAGGGGAGTTCTATGGCTACACCTTC.